This T cell receptor beta chain was retrieved from a study of shared T cell receptors in the human thymus. TCRdb keeps only in-frame clones here, not all; method: immunoSEQ multiplex PCR. Among over 450,000 clones, approximately 80% were seen once, and the ten largest hold roughly 0.013%. This sample also belongs to another study, concerning human thymus T cells. Per that paper: Healthy Finnish infants having corrective surgery for congenital heart defects served as donors. Thymic tissue was derived from resections collected during corrective heart surgery. Repertoires from thymus and blood appeared to show biased V and J gene usage. Unrelated individuals were reported by related research to share highly overlapping thymic repertoires.

The origin of this receptor is a boy younger than two with a congenital heart defect. Sample: thymocytes.

The CDR3 coding sequence is TGTGCCTGGAAGGTCCCGGGACAGGGAGGTGAAAAACTGTTTTTT. Translating it yields CAWKVPGQGGEKLFF. V gene TRBV30 combines with J gene TRBJ1-4; 9 bases are a match to TRBD1. This CDR3 region has 15 residues. Germline loops: CDR1 GTSNPN, CDR2 SVGIG (reference sequence). J was trimmed by 7 bases and V by 4 bases; bases with no gene match: 10.